What follows are 26 T cell receptor beta chains derived from one specimen sequenced in a study of vaccination effects on CD4 cells after COVID-19. Before sequencing took place, the ViraFEST assay used viral peptide pools to expand antigen-specific CD4+ T cells. Cultured cells yielded isolated CD4+ T cells after 10 to 11 days. Two-dose vaccination with either BNT162b2 or mRNA-1273 was given to the participants. Their target antigens are unknown. Clones were sequenced by immunoSEQ multiplex PCR, and TCRdb holds only the in-frame ones, with some missing. This table holds about 61,000 clones, around four fifths found once. This specimen consisted of CD4+ T cells from PBMCs cultured with HCoV-229E spike peptides, obtained after COVID-19 vaccination. Receptors were obtained from a human donor who received a COVID-19 vaccine.

This clone came up a few times. J is TRBJ2-5 and V is TRBV4-2, with a weak D call TRBD2 (7 bases). The CDR3 spans 16 residues. The germline gives CDR1 LGHNA, CDR2 YNFKEQ. Deletions cut 1 base from V and 4 bases from J, with 16 bases between. CDR3 DNA: TGTGCCAGCAGCCAAGGGGAGGGGGTCAGAATAGAGACCCAGTACTTC. Protein product: CASSQGEGVRIETQYF.

The genes are TRBV5-1 and TRBJ2-1; 9 positions agree with TRBD2. The V and J ends lost 5 bases and 7 bases, in that order; junction bases with no gene match: 13. The CDR3 is made up of 16 amino acids. Germline V CDR1 and CDR2: SGHRS, YFSETQ. CDR3: CASSPGTSPGRNEQFF. DNA for the CDR3: TGCGCCAGCAGTCCCGGGACTAGCCCCGGGAGGAATGAGCAGTTCTTC.

V gene TRBV19 combines with J gene TRBJ2-3; 9 positions agree with TRBD2. Trimming at V came to 5 bases and at J to 5 bases, leaving 11 bases not matched to a gene. The CDR3 is 16 amino acids. CDR1 is LNHDA and CDR2 is SQIVND in the germline V gene (reference sequence). The CDR3: CASSVGLASSQDTQYF. The CDR3 DNA is TGTGCCAGTAGTGTTGGACTAGCGTCTAGCCAAGATACGCAGTATTTT.

V usage is TRBV7-2 and J usage is TRBJ2-3; D call uncertain. Germline V gives CDR1 SGHTA, CDR2 FQGNSA. Trimming took off 2 bases at V and 6 bases at J, with 9 bases between the two ends. This CDR3 comprises 13 residues. The CDR3 loop is CASSLQVGDTQYF. The DNA for the CDR3 is TGTGCCAGCAGCTTACAAGTGGGCGATACGCAGTATTTT.

The chain combines TRBV2 with TRBJ2-5; D unclear. V was cut by 6 bases and J by 5 bases, with 4 bases left in between. This CDR3 has 10 residues. Per germline, CDR1 SNHLY and CDR2 FYNNEI. CDR3 sequence: CASRDETQYF. The CDR3 nucleotides are TGTGCCAGCAGAGATGAGACCCAGTACTTC.

This chain joins TRBV5-4 and TRBJ1-1, with D unclear. The V end was cut by 2 bases, the J end by 3 bases, with 8 bases between. CDR1 is SGHNT, CDR2 YYREEE, per germline (reference sequence). This CDR3 has 13 amino acids. DNA for the CDR3: TGTGCCAGCAGCTTCGGGAGGTACACTGAAGCTTTCTTT. Its protein is CASSFGRYTEAFF.

The rearrangement links TRBV11-2 to TRBJ2-7; 9 bases agree with TRBD1. This CDR3 comprises 14 residues. Germline V CDR1 and CDR2: SGHAT, FQNNGV. V lost 3 bases, J lost 6 bases, and 6 bases stayed unmatched. For the CDR3, the DNA is TGTGCCAGCAGCTTTGGGACAGGGAAGGGCGAGCAGTACGTC. Protein product: CASSFGTGKGEQYV.

The J gene is TRBJ2-3, the V gene TRBV7-2, with D unclear. The V and J ends lost 1 base and 0 bases respectively, with 8 bases between them. CDR3 length equals 15 residues. Germline-derived CDR1 and CDR2 are SGHTA and FQGNSA. The CDR3 nucleotides are TGTGCCAGCAGCTTAGACTATCTTAGCACAGATACGCAGTATTTT. It translates to CASSLDYLSTDTQYF.

V is TRBV7-2 and J is TRBJ1-4, with D perhaps matching TRBD1 (5 bases). The CDR3 extends over 16 amino acids. The ends were cut back, 1 base at V and 8 bases at J, with 17 bases in the middle. Germline V gene sequence: CDR1 SGHTA, CDR2 FQGNSA. The CDR3: CASSLVLLGRGEKLFF. DNA of the CDR3: TGTGCCAGCAGCTTAGTACTATTGGGGCGCGGAGAAAAACTGTTTTTT.

This clone was seen only a few times. The chain employs TRBV5-1 and TRBJ2-1; no definite D call. Trimming stripped 4 bases from V and 3 bases from J, with 11 bases between. Germline V gene data show CDR1 as SGHRS and CDR2 as YFSETQ. CDR3 length: 14 residues. In DNA, the CDR3 is TGCGCCAGCAGCGGCAAGGACGGCTACAATGAGCAGTTCTTC. The encoded protein is CASSGKDGYNEQFF.

The chain recombines TRBV11-1 with TRBJ2-5; TRBD1 matches at 10 bases. The length of the CDR3 is 13 residues. V shed 4 bases and J 5 bases; nucleotides not matched to a gene: 1. Germline CDR1 and CDR2: SGHAT and FQDESV (reference sequence). CDR3: CASSSGQGETQYF. CDR3 DNA: TGTGCCAGCAGCTCGGGACAGGGGGAGACCCAGTACTTC.

This clone was seen only a few times. J is TRBJ1-2 and V is TRBV2; D is undetermined. There are 13 residues in the CDR3. V was shortened by 7 bases and J by 0 bases, with 9 bases between the two germline ends. Germline CDR1 reads SNHLY; CDR2 reads FYNNEI. Written as DNA, the CDR3 is TGTGCCAGCATGTACGGTTCTAACTATGGCTACACCTTC. It encodes CASMYGSNYGYTF.

This sequence joins TRBV4-3 and TRBJ2-1; 9 bases match TRBD2. V shed 6 bases and J 7 bases; nucleotides not matched to a gene: 13. Germline CDR1 reads LGHNA; CDR2 reads YSLEER. CDR3 length equals 16 residues. CDR3 in DNA: TGCGCCAGCAGTGGCAGCTGGGCGGGGGGGCTAAATGAGCAGTTCTTC. It translates to CASSGSWAGGLNEQFF.

The rearrangement joins TRBV13 to TRBJ1-2, with D possibly matching TRBD1 (6 bases). Germline V gene lookup returns CDR1 PRHDT and CDR2 FYEKMQ (reference sequence). This CDR3 contains 18 residues. Trimming left V 5 bases short and J 1 base short, with 23 bases between. CDR3 residues: CASSTLRRQEGRNYGYTF. CDR3 DNA: TGTGCCAGCAGCACCCTCCGCCGACAGGAAGGCCGTAACTATGGCTACACCTTC.

This chain joins TRBV29-1 and TRBJ1-2; no clear D gene. The V end was cut by 1 base, the J end by 8 bases, with 17 bases between. The CDR3 is 14 residues long. Germline CDR1 is SQVTM and CDR2 is ANQGSEA. The CDR3 is CSVEAIPNWGGYTF. CDR3 in DNA: TGCAGCGTTGAAGCGATACCAAACTGGGGAGGCTACACCTTC.

The chain is built from TRBV6-2 or TRBV6-3 and TRBJ2-5; D is possibly TRBD2 (8 bases). The CDR3 totals 15 residues. With 5 bases removed from V and 4 bases from J, the gap between germline ends came to 17 bases. The V gene's germline CDR1 is MNHEY and CDR2 SVGEGT. CDR3 amino acids: CASSPGGGAVETQYF. The CDR3 DNA is TGTGCCAGCAGTCCGGGAGGGGGCGCGGTAGAGACCCAGTACTTC.

V gene TRBV9 combines with J gene TRBJ2-3; D is perhaps TRBD1 or TRBD2 (5 bases each). CDR3 length: 15 residues. With 0 bases removed from V and 9 bases from J, the gap between germline ends came to 17 bases. The germline CDR1 and CDR2 sequences are SGDLS and YYNGEE. In DNA form, the CDR3 reads TGTGCCAGCAGCGTAGTAAACCAGGCCTGGGGGACGCAGTATTTT. Translated: CASSVVNQAWGTQYF.

The V and J genes are TRBV11-2 and TRBJ2-7; possibly TRBD1 for D (5 bases). The V end lost 5 bases, the J end lost 3 bases, and 11 bases lay between the germline ends. Germline V gene data show CDR1 as SGHAT and CDR2 as FQNNGV. This CDR3 is 13 amino acids long. In DNA, the CDR3 is TGTGCCAGCAGCGCCGGTCAGGGCTACGAGCAGTACGTC. This gives the protein CASSAGQGYEQYV.

This clone was seen just once. This chain connects TRBV7-9 to TRBJ2-7; D is possibly TRBD1 (5 bases). From germline, CDR1 is SEHNR and CDR2 FQNEAQ (reference sequence). The CDR3 totals 15 residues. V was clipped by 6 bases and J by 3 bases, with 18 bases between them. The CDR3 DNA follows: TGTGCCAGCAGTCCGCGACCAGGGTCGGTCTACGAGCAGTACGTC. Amino acids: CASSPRPGSVYEQYV.

The chain joins TRBV5-1 to TRBJ2-5; D may be TRBD2 (5 bases). The germline CDR1 and CDR2 sequences are SGHRS and YFSETQ. Trimming pared 4 bases from V and 5 bases from J, leaving 12 bases between. The CDR3 has 13 residues. The DNA of the CDR3 is TGCGCCAGCAGCGCCGAGGGTTGGGAGACCCAGTACTTC. Translation gives CASSAEGWETQYF.

This rearrangement joins TRBV4-1 to TRBJ1-6; 7 nucleotides match TRBD1. Germline trimming cut 1 base from V and 7 bases from J; bases unmatched to any gene: 13. This CDR3 has 18 residues. Germline loops: CDR1 MGHRA, CDR2 YSYEKL. CDR3: CASSQGSLRGIINSPLHF. CDR3 nucleotide sequence: TGCGCCAGCAGCCAAGGTTCTCTCAGGGGGATAATCAATTCACCCCTCCACTTT.

The chain carries TRBV3-1 (or the pseudogene TRBV3-2) and TRBJ2-5; 10 bases map to TRBD1. The V and J ends lost 1 base and 3 bases, in that order; junction bases with no gene match: 5. This CDR3 is built from 16 residues. Germline loops: CDR1 LGHDT, CDR2 YNNKEL (reference sequence). The CDR3 sequence: CASSQGPGTGEETQYF. The CDR3 DNA reads as TGTGCCAGCAGCCAAGGGCCCGGGACAGGGGAAGAGACCCAGTACTTC.

The V and J genes are TRBV24-1 and TRBJ2-1, with 8 positions matching TRBD2. The V gene's germline CDR1 is KGHDR and CDR2 SFDVKD. This CDR3 has 16 amino acids. V was clipped by 3 bases and J by 10 bases; unmatched bases: 13. CDR3 DNA: TGTGCCACCAGTGATCTTGGGGGGCGGGGGGTCCTAGAGCAGTTCTTC. This encodes CATSDLGGRGVLEQFF.

This chain joins TRBV27 and TRBJ1-5; D might be TRBD1 (6 bases). Germline assignment: CDR1 MNHEY and CDR2 SMNVEV (reference sequence). This CDR3 comprises 14 residues. V dropped 5 bases and J dropped 3 bases, with 11 bases sitting between them. The CDR3: CASSLRTDNQPQHF. CDR3 bases: TGTGCCAGCAGTCTACGGACAGACAATCAGCCCCAGCATTTT.

The DNA for the CDR3 is TGTGCCAGCAGGCCTCACATGAGGGGCTATGGCTACACCTTC. Translating gives CASRPHMRGYGYTF. The rearrangement joins TRBV28 to TRBJ1-2, with D perhaps TRBD1 (5 bases). The germline gives CDR1 MDHEN, CDR2 SYDVKM. CDR3 length equals 14 residues. Trimming took 6 bases from V and 4 from J, leaving 15 bases between them.

The chain combines TRBV3-1 (or the pseudogene TRBV3-2) with TRBJ2-5, with 12 bases identical to TRBD2. Losses at the gene ends were 4 bases for V and 0 bases for J; bases not matched to a gene: 3. CDR1 is LGHDT, CDR2 YNNKEL, per germline (reference sequence). The CDR3 is made up of 16 amino acids. The CDR3, as DNA: TGTGCCAGCAGCCGCCGGACTAGCGGGGACCAAGAGACCCAGTACTTC. This translates into CASSRRTSGDQETQYF.